The clone carrying this T cell receptor beta chain occurred a few times. What it recognizes is unknown. These data originate in a study of beta chain features in type 1 diabetes. Across the whole study: Cell yields, gender and age were comparable in patients and healthy donors. Points from the study as a whole: Fewer junction insertions and more nucleotide deletions appeared in type 1 diabetes patients. For TCRB rearrangement, an influence of HLA type remained unresolved here.

All of the isolated RNA was reverse transcribed, so expressed TCRB transcripts were sequenced. This table comes from immunoSEQ multiplex PCR, and its TCRdb copy is limited to in-frame clones, with some not included. Seen here are just over 600,000 clones, roughly 16% observed once, and the top ten hold approximately 0.087%. Using CD45RO/CCR7/CD25/CD127/CD95/CD27, CD4+ naive, central memory, regulatory and stem cell-like memory cells were sorted. The sequence came from a young man in good health. Sequencing was carried out using naive CD4+ T cells from blood.

The CDR3 bases are TGTGCCAGCAGCTTGGCCGGTCCAGCTCAGGGGACCCAGTACTTC. This codes for CASSLAGPAQGTQYF. The chain joins TRBV5-4 to TRBJ2-5; perhaps TRBD1 as D (5 bases). The V gene's germline CDR1 is SGHNT and CDR2 YYREEE (reference sequence). This CDR3 region has 15 residues. V dropped 0 bases and J dropped 7 bases, with 16 bases sitting between them.